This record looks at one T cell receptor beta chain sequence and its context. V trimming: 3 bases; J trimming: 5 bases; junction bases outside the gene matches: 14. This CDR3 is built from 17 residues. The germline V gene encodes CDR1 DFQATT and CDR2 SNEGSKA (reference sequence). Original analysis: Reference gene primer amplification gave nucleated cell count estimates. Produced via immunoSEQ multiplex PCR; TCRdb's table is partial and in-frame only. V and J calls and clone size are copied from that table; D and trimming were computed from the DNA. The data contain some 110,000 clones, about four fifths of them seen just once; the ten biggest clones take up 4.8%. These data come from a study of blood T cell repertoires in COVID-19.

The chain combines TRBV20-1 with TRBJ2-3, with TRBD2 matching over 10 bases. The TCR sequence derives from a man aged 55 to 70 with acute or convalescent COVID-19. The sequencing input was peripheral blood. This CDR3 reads CSASKEAGGAGEDTQYF. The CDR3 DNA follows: TGCAGTGCTAGTAAAGAAGCGGGGGGGGCTGGGGAAGATACGCAGTATTTT.